The 22 T cell receptor beta chains given below trace back to one sample, sequenced in a study of CD8 T cells in ankylosing spondylitis (dated by TCRdb to about 2017). Library prep was done by 5' RACE. The sequencer was an Illumina HiSeq 2500. TCRdb reworked the public reads: Q25 trimming with fastp, MiXCR clone assembly, productive beta chains retained. Each CDR3 protein appears once, grouped with its most common genes and DNA. The sample table shows 300,000 to 400,000 distinct CDR3 sequences, and roughly 20% are seen once. The ten largest make up around 14% of the sample. Sequencing was done on a sample of blood, either unsorted or a sorted T cell fraction (not recorded which). The receptors were gathered from a male donor with ankylosing spondylitis or in good health (not recorded which).

The chain is built from TRBV5-1 and TRBJ2-3; 14 positions agree with TRBD2. Trimming at V came to 5 bases and at J to 1 base, leaving 6 bases not matched to a gene. The CDR3 extends over 17 amino acids. Germline CDR1 reads SGHRS; CDR2 reads YFSETQ. The DNA of the CDR3 is TGCGCCAGCAGATCGACTAGCGGGGGGGTGGGCACAGATACGCAGTATTTT. Protein sequence: CASRSTSGGVGTDTQYF.

The chain is built from TRBV12-3 or TRBV12-4 and TRBJ2-7, with a possible D match to TRBD1 (6 bases). The CDR3 consists of 14 residues. V lost 7 bases, J lost 4 bases, and 17 bases lay in between. This CDR3 is CASNGTLHLYEQYF. CDR3 DNA sequence: TGTGCCAGCAACGGGACACTCCATTTATACGAGCAGTACTTC.

This chain links TRBV4-1 with TRBJ2-7; either TRBD1 or TRBD2 may fit D (7 bases each). Germline-derived CDR1 and CDR2 are MGHRA and YSYEKL. CDR3 length: 16 amino acids. The germline V and J ends were trimmed by 4 bases and 1 base, with 17 bases remaining between them. The DNA of the CDR3 is TGCGCCAGCAGCCCAGACCAGGGGGGGCTATCCTACGAGCAGTACTTC. Translation gives CASSPDQGGLSYEQYF.

This clonotype was counted between two and nine times. V gene TRBV29-1 combines with J gene TRBJ1-2, with 8 nucleotides matching TRBD1. This CDR3 contains 13 residues. V trimming: 4 bases; J trimming: 4 bases; junction bases outside the gene matches: 5. Germline-derived CDR1 and CDR2 are SQVTM and ANQGSEA. CDR3 amino acids: CSVGQGPTYGYTF. Here the CDR3 DNA reads TGCAGCGTTGGACAGGGGCCTACCTATGGCTACACCTTC.

The CDR3 DNA reads as TGCAGTGCTAGTTCTGACACCTACGAGCAGTACTTC. Translating it yields CSASSDTYEQYF. The J gene is TRBJ2-7, the V gene TRBV20-1; D is unresolved. Trimming stripped 3 bases from V and 2 bases from J, with 8 bases between. Germline V lookup: CDR1 DFQATT, CDR2 SNEGSKA (reference sequence). The CDR3 consists of 12 residues.

There are a few counts of this clonotype. This chain uses TRBV14 with TRBJ2-1, with unresolved D. This CDR3 region has 12 residues. Germline lookup yields CDR1 SGHDN and CDR2 FVKESK. V was cut by 1 base and J by 8 bases, with 6 bases left in between. CDR3 residues: CASSQVWYEQFF. DNA of the CDR3: TGTGCCAGCAGCCAAGTTTGGTATGAGCAGTTCTTC.

This CDR3 is CASTAGGLSTDTQYF. CDR3 DNA sequence: TGTGCCAGCACCGCTGGGGGGCTTAGCACAGATACGCAGTATTTT. This sequence joins TRBV9 and TRBJ2-3; possibly TRBD1 or TRBD2 for D (6 bases each). The CDR3 covers 15 residues. In germline, CDR1 is SGDLS, CDR2 YYNGEE. V lost 6 bases and J 0 bases, leaving 14 bases between the germline ends.

The CDR3 DNA is TGTGCCAGCACCCTCTCCGGGACAGGGTTTGGGGAGCAGTACTTC. Its translation: CASTLSGTGFGEQYF. This sequence joins TRBV12-3 or TRBV12-4 and TRBJ2-7; 9 bases are shared with TRBD1. The ends lost 7 bases at V and 7 bases at J; junction bases unmatched: 14. The CDR3 has 15 residues.

In its sample, this clonotype was seen a few times. The rearrangement uses TRBV27 and TRBJ1-4, with 7 bases aligning to TRBD1. The CDR3 totals 16 residues. V lost 5 bases to trimming and J lost 0 bases; unmatched junction nucleotides: 6. Germline assignment: CDR1 MNHEY and CDR2 SMNVEV (reference sequence). The CDR3 spells CASSQGGLATNEKLFF. For the CDR3, the DNA is TGTGCCAGCAGTCAGGGGGGACTAGCAACTAATGAAAAACTGTTTTTT.

V usage is TRBV20-1 and J usage is TRBJ1-2; TRBD1 agrees at 7 bases. Trimming cost V 3 bases and J 2 bases; bases outside gene matches: 12. This CDR3 contains 16 residues. CDR1 and CDR2 from the germline V gene are DFQATT and SNEGSKA (reference sequence). The DNA of the CDR3 is TGCAGTGCTAGCCTTAGTCAAGACAGGGTGAACTATGGCTACACCTTC. Translated, it gives CSASLSQDRVNYGYTF.

This clonotype occurred a few times. V usage is TRBV12-3 or TRBV12-4 and J usage is TRBJ1-4; no definite D call. The V end was cut by 6 bases, the J end by 3 bases, with 8 bases between. The CDR3 loop spans 13 amino acids. The CDR3: CASRYTANEKLFF. CDR3 in DNA: TGTGCCAGCAGATATACAGCTAATGAAAAACTGTTTTTT.

Regarding this clonotype: At one of its ends the junction is not consistent with the germline gene, which may arise from a read error. The chain joins TRBV6-5 to TRBJ1-1; no firm D call. This CDR3 is built from 14 residues. CDR1 MNHEY and CDR2 SVGAGI come from the germline V gene. CDR3 in amino acids: CASSHSRLGTEAFF. CDR3 bases: TGTGCCAGCAGTCACTCTCGGTTGGGCACTGAAGCTTTCTTT.

The gene calls are TRBV27 and TRBJ2-5; 13 bases match TRBD2. The length of the CDR3 is 16 residues. Germline V gene data show CDR1 as MNHEY and CDR2 as SMNVEV (reference sequence). The V and J ends lost 7 bases and 5 bases, in that order; junction bases with no gene match: 10. Here the CDR3 reads CASTALLAGGLETQYF. DNA of the CDR3: TGTGCCAGCACCGCCCTACTAGCGGGGGGGCTGGAGACCCAGTACTTC.

This chain connects TRBV18 to TRBJ1-2; D is unclear. This CDR3 spans 13 amino acids. Trimming took 4 bases from V and 8 from J, leaving 14 bases between them. From germline, CDR1 is KGHSH and CDR2 LQKENI. CDR3 nucleotides: TGTGCCAGCTCACTAGATGACGAAGCAGGCTACACCTTC. It is translated as CASSLDDEAGYTF. The full variable domain, rest sourced from reference TRBV18 and TRBJ1-2, is NAGVMQNPRHLVRRRGQEARLRCSPMKGHSHVYWYRQLPEEGLKFMVYLQKENIIDESGMPKERFSAEFPKEGPSILRIQQVVRGDSAAYFCASSLDDEAGYTFGSGTRLTVV.

The chain employs TRBV7-9 and TRBJ2-1; 11 nucleotides line up with TRBD2. From germline, CDR1 is SEHNR and CDR2 FQNEAQ (reference sequence). The CDR3 has 15 amino acids. V lost 2 bases and J lost 8; bases outside the gene matches: 5. The CDR3 here is CASSLPSGGQDEQFF. The CDR3 nucleotides read TGTGCCAGCAGCTTACCTAGCGGGGGGCAAGATGAGCAGTTCTTC.

The chain joins TRBV27 to TRBJ2-4; TRBD1 or TRBD2 may be the D gene (6 bases each). The CDR3 loop spans 12 amino acids. The germline V and J ends were trimmed by 9 bases and 6 bases, with 12 bases remaining between them. The germline CDR1 and CDR2 sequences are MNHEY and SMNVEV (reference sequence). CDR3: CASRGAGNIQYF. The DNA of the CDR3 is TGTGCCAGTAGGGGGGCGGGAAACATTCAGTACTTC.

Only a few counts were recorded for this clonotype. The genes are TRBV24-1 and TRBJ2-1; no clear D gene. Germline V gene lookup returns CDR1 KGHDR and CDR2 SFDVKD. CDR3 length equals 12 residues. Trimming pared 4 bases from V and 9 bases from J, leaving 9 bases between. CDR3 sequence (DNA): TGTGCCACCAGTGACGACCCCGGTGAGCAGTTCTTC. Translation: CATSDDPGEQFF.

This clonotype was detected a few times. The rearrangement uses TRBV5-6 and TRBJ2-1, with TRBD1 matching over 9 bases. Germline CDR1 and CDR2: SGHDT and YYEEEE. V lost 2 bases to trimming and J lost 3 bases; unmatched junction nucleotides: 9. The length of the CDR3 is 17 residues. CDR3 DNA: TGTGCCAGCAGCTTCGGGTCCGGGACAGGGTTCTACAATGAGCAGTTCTTC. Encoded protein: CASSFGSGTGFYNEQFF.

This clonotype has just a few counts. The DNA of the CDR3 is TGTGCCAGCAGTTGGGGACTAGCGGGGAACACCGGGGAGCTGTTTTTT. It yields the protein CASSWGLAGNTGELFF. The rearrangement joins TRBV12-3 or TRBV12-4 to TRBJ2-2; 12 positions agree with TRBD2. J was trimmed by 1 base and V by 4 bases; bases with no gene match: 1. This CDR3 comprises 16 residues.

This clonotype appeared a few times. For the CDR3, the DNA is TGTGCCAGCAGTACCCGCGGAGGGTCAGATACGCAGTATTTT. This codes for CASSTRGGSDTQYF. This chain joins TRBV27 and TRBJ2-3; tentatively, D is TRBD2 (6 bases). The germline gives CDR1 MNHEY, CDR2 SMNVEV (reference sequence). The CDR3 loop spans 14 amino acids. Trimming stripped 5 bases from V and 4 bases from J, with 13 bases between.

This chain uses TRBV12-3 or TRBV12-4 with TRBJ2-5; 7 bases are a match to TRBD2. CDR3 length: 15 residues. The trim removed 3 bases at V and 2 bases at J, leaving 6 bases unmatched. The CDR3 coding sequence is TGTGCCAGCAGTTTCTTCCTAGCGGCTCAAGAGACCCAGTACTTC. It yields the protein CASSFFLAAQETQYF.

This clonotype was counted many times. CDR3 DNA sequence: TGTGCCAGCAGCTTAGCGGGAGGACTAGCGGTTTCCTACGAGCAGTACTTC. It translates to CASSLAGGLAVSYEQYF. The rearrangement links TRBV7-9 to TRBJ2-7; 10 positions agree with TRBD2. The CDR3 runs 17 residues. Germline values: CDR1 SEHNR, CDR2 FQNEAQ (reference sequence). V gave up 0 bases and J gave up 1 base; unmatched junction bases: 6.